This paragraph reports one T cell receptor beta chain. The record originates from a study of T cell responses to AZD1222 COVID-19 vaccine. Per the germline V gene, CDR1 is MNHEY and CDR2 is SMNVEV (reference sequence). Trimming shortened V by 6 bases and J by 4 bases, and 11 bases separated the two germline ends. The CDR3 has 13 amino acids. Clones were read by immunoSEQ multiplex PCR, and TCRdb kept only the in-frame ones, dropping some. Of more than 150,000 clones in the sample, approximately 91% were seen once. The chain employs TRBV27 and TRBJ2-3, with a possible D match to TRBD1 (6 bases). This TCR derives from an adult in good health. Source: peripheral blood, taken on day 0 of AZD1222 vaccination. CDR3 loop: CASSLTGSDTQYF. In DNA, the CDR3 is TGTGCCAGCAGCCTTACAGGGTCAGATACGCAGTATTTT.